These 25 T cell receptor beta chains came from one sample sequenced in a study of technical replicates of blood from several donors. Assay used: immunoSEQ multiplex PCR; TCRdb lists only in-frame clones, some missing. The sample records some 47,000 clones, around 90% being singletons. The sequencing sample was made of PBMCs. These receptors were obtained from a human donor in good health. Some clones in this sample may be carry-over from other donors' samples.

The chain uses TRBV6-5 and TRBJ1-6; D gene ambiguous. This CDR3 comprises 15 residues. V gave up 6 bases and J gave up 0 bases, with 9 bases separating them. Germline CDR1 is MNHEY and CDR2 is SVGAGI. This chain's CDR3 is CASRLMSSYNSPLHF. The CDR3 bases are TGTGCCAGCAGGCTAATGAGCTCCTATAATTCACCCCTCCACTTT.

The genes are TRBV5-1 and TRBJ2-1; 11 bases are a match to TRBD2. V was pared by 6 bases and J by 6 bases, with 8 bases of the junction left unmatched. This CDR3 has 15 amino acids. Germline V lookup: CDR1 SGHRS, CDR2 YFSETQ. CDR3 in amino acids: CASTLTSGKINEQFF. In DNA, the CDR3 is TGCGCCAGCACCCTGACTAGCGGGAAAATCAATGAGCAGTTCTTC.

The gene calls are TRBV4-1 and TRBJ2-7, with TRBD1 matching over 8 bases. The CDR3 totals 15 residues. V lost 1 base, J lost 4 bases, and 6 bases stayed unmatched. Germline V gene sequence: CDR1 MGHRA, CDR2 YSYEKL. CDR3 sequence reads: CASSQAPDRVYEQYF. CDR3 bases: TGCGCCAGCAGCCAAGCCCCGGACAGGGTTTACGAGCAGTACTTC.

This chain uses TRBV20-1 with TRBJ2-1, with 7 bases matching TRBD2. The CDR3 sequence is 11 residues long. Germline assignment: CDR1 DFQATT and CDR2 SNEGSKA (reference sequence). Trimming removed 5 bases from V and 9 bases from J; junction bases left unmatched: 4. The chain's CDR3 is CSAGAGSEQFF. For the CDR3, the DNA is TGCAGTGCTGGAGCGGGGTCTGAGCAGTTCTTC.

This clone was seen a few times. V and J are TRBV27 and TRBJ2-5; tentative D call: TRBD2 (5 bases). V lost 0 bases, J lost 4 bases, and 6 bases lay in between. CDR1 and CDR2 from the germline V gene are MNHEY and SMNVEV (reference sequence). This CDR3 is built from 13 residues. DNA for the CDR3: TGTGCCAGCAGTTTATCGGGGAGAGAGACCCAGTACTTC. Protein: CASSLSGRETQYF.

The chain carries TRBV19 and TRBJ2-1; D perhaps matches TRBD2 (5 bases). The germline V gene has CDR1 LNHDA and CDR2 SQIVND (reference sequence). Between the trimmed V and J ends, which lost 4 bases and 1 base, there was a span of 14 bases. This CDR3 spans 16 amino acids. CDR3 loop: CASSSTSGFSYNEQFF. The CDR3, as DNA: TGTGCCAGTAGTAGCACCTCGGGGTTTTCCTACAATGAGCAGTTCTTC.

The chain links TRBV5-3 to TRBJ2-5; D unresolved. TRBV5-3 is known as an ORF, though its function is uncertain. Trimming left V 10 bases short and J 6 bases short, with 13 bases between. The length of the CDR3 is 11 residues. CDR3 in DNA: TGTGCCGATGGTGAGGCTCAGACCCAGTACTTC. Translated: CADGEAQTQYF.

This clone has just one count. CDR3 nucleotide sequence: TGTGCCAGCAGCTTCGACGGACTAGCGGGAGTGGTGACCCAGTACTTC. The encoded protein is CASSFDGLAGVVTQYF. The V call is TRBV11-2, the J call TRBJ2-5, with 13 bases identical to TRBD2. Germline trimming cut 3 bases from V and 7 bases from J; bases unmatched to any gene: 8. The length of the CDR3 is 16 residues. In germline, CDR1 is SGHAT, CDR2 FQNNGV.

This clone occurred a few times. The rearrangement links TRBV15 to TRBJ2-5; D possibly corresponds to TRBD1 (5 bases). Trimming stripped 0 bases from V and 4 bases from J, with 12 bases between. The germline V gene has CDR1 LNHNV and CDR2 YYDKDF (reference sequence). The CDR3 runs 15 residues. In DNA form, the CDR3 reads TGTGCCACCAGCAGAGACCAAGGACATCTAGAGACCCAGTACTTC. This codes for CATSRDQGHLETQYF.

This clone was detected only a few times. The chain combines TRBV30 with TRBJ1-1; 7 bases are shared with TRBD1. Germline trimming cut 0 bases from V and 4 bases from J; bases unmatched to any gene: 2. This CDR3 region has 13 residues. Per the germline V gene, CDR1 is GTSNPN and CDR2 is SVGIG (reference sequence). The CDR3 loop reads CAWSVPGGTEAFF. The CDR3, as DNA: TGTGCCTGGAGTGTACCAGGGGGCACTGAAGCTTTCTTT.

V and J are TRBV6-5 and TRBJ2-7; 7 bases fit TRBD1. Germline V gene data show CDR1 as MNHEY and CDR2 as SVGAGI. There are 13 residues in the CDR3. The V segment lost 2 bases and the J segment 6 bases; nucleotides outside the gene matches: 4. CDR3 amino acids: CASSYQTGTEQYF. The CDR3 DNA follows: TGTGCCAGCAGTTACCAGACAGGGACCGAGCAGTACTTC.

This chain connects TRBV6-5 to TRBJ2-7, with unresolved D. The CDR3 has 15 residues. Trimming stripped 0 bases from V and 4 bases from J, with 13 bases between. Germline values: CDR1 MNHEY, CDR2 SVGAGI. CDR3 in amino acids: CASSYSLRHPYEQYF. The CDR3 DNA reads TGTGCCAGCAGTTACTCCTTAAGACACCCGTACGAGCAGTACTTC.

The chain uses TRBV6-4 and TRBJ2-3, with 10 bases matching TRBD2. The CDR3 runs 15 residues. Losses at the gene ends were 3 bases for V and 4 bases for J; bases not matched to a gene: 4. Germline V CDR1 and CDR2: MRHNA, SNTAGT. The CDR3 DNA is TGTGCCAGCAGTGAGGCTAGCGGGAGTCCAGATACGCAGTATTTT. Its translation is CASSEASGSPDTQYF.

The rearrangement links TRBV7-9 to TRBJ1-1; D gene unclear. The CDR3 sequence is 14 residues long. Trimming left V 0 bases short and J 5 bases short, with 10 bases between. Germline CDR1 and CDR2: SEHNR and FQNEAQ (reference sequence). In nucleotides, the CDR3 is TGTGCCAGCAGCTTAGCGACTAGATGGACTGAAGCTTTCTTT. It translates to CASSLATRWTEAFF.

The chain recombines TRBV2 with TRBJ1-5; D ambiguous. The V end lost 6 bases, the J end lost 5 bases, and 17 bases lay between the germline ends. CDR3 length: 15 residues. Germline lookup yields CDR1 SNHLY and CDR2 FYNNEI. The CDR3 DNA is TGTGCCAGCAGGGAAAGGTCCGGGGAAGATCAGCCCCAGCATTTT. It encodes CASRERSGEDQPQHF. Complete variable domain (other parts from reference TRBV2 and TRBJ1-5): EPEVTQTPSHQVTQMGQEVILRCVPISNHLYFYWYRQILGQKVEFLVSFYNNEISEKSEIFDDQFSVERPDGSNFTLKIRSTKLEDSAMYFCASRERSGEDQPQHFGDGTRLSIL.

V and J are TRBV11-1 and TRBJ1-2; D gene unclear. This CDR3 spans 13 amino acids. Trimming stripped 5 bases from V and 6 bases from J, with 13 bases between. Germline V gives CDR1 SGHAT, CDR2 FQDESV (reference sequence). The CDR3 reads CASSPGRSHGYTF. Written as DNA, the CDR3 is TGTGCCAGCAGCCCGGGGAGGAGTCATGGCTACACCTTC.

The chain combines TRBV5-4 with TRBJ1-6; the match to TRBD1 covers 7 bases. CDR1 is SGHNT and CDR2 is YYREEE in the germline V gene (reference sequence). With V trimmed by 7 bases and J by 13 bases, 11 bases remained unmatched. The CDR3 is 13 residues long. CDR3 loop: CASGPKQGPPLHF. CDR3 in DNA: TGTGCCAGCGGTCCTAAACAGGGGCCGCCCCTCCACTTT.

The V call is TRBV5-1, the J call TRBJ2-7, with 7 nucleotides matching TRBD2. CDR1 SGHRS and CDR2 YFSETQ come from the germline V gene. The CDR3 has 17 residues. The V gene end was trimmed by 0 bases and the J gene end by 2 bases; junction bases not matched to a gene: 11. The CDR3 sequence is CASSLAGFGLVPYEQYF. The CDR3 region has the DNA TGCGCCAGCAGCTTGGCCGGGTTTGGACTAGTCCCCTACGAGCAGTACTTC.

This chain joins TRBV27 and TRBJ2-6; tentatively, D is TRBD1 (5 bases). The CDR3 is 16 residues long. The V and J ends lost 6 bases and 2 bases respectively, with 14 bases between them. Germline CDR1 is MNHEY and CDR2 is SMNVEV (reference sequence). CDR3 in DNA: TGTGCCAGCAGAAGCCAAACAGGTACTGGGGCCAACGTCCTGACTTTC. It is translated as CASRSQTGTGANVLTF.

V and J are TRBV5-8 and TRBJ1-1, with TRBD1 as a possible D gene (5 bases). This CDR3 comprises 16 residues. Trimming shortened V by 5 bases and J by 1 base, and 18 bases separated the two germline ends. The V gene's germline CDR1 is SGHTS and CDR2 YDEGEE. As DNA, the CDR3 is TGTGCCAGCAGTTTGTACAGCGGGGCAGCGAACACTGAAGCTTTCTTT. It codes for CASSLYSGAANTEAFF.

The rearrangement joins TRBV2 to TRBJ2-7; 7 nucleotides align to TRBD1. CDR3 size: 14 residues. From germline, CDR1 is SNHLY and CDR2 FYNNEI. V lost 4 bases, J lost 6 bases, and 9 bases stayed unmatched. CDR3 sequence: CASSVMEQGSEQYF. The CDR3 DNA sequence: TGTGCCAGCAGTGTTATGGAACAGGGGTCCGAGCAGTACTTC.

The chain employs TRBV6-1 and TRBJ1-2, with 7 bases matching TRBD1. This CDR3 contains 12 residues. V shed 7 bases, J shed 6 bases, and the junction held 5 bases outside the gene matches. Germline CDR1 MNHNS, CDR2 SASEGT. The CDR3 loop reads CASTTGNHGYTF. CDR3 nucleotide sequence: TGTGCCAGCACGACAGGGAATCATGGCTACACCTTC.

This clone was observed a single time. The rearrangement uses TRBV7-9 and TRBJ1-4; D is uncertain. Germline-derived CDR1 and CDR2 are SEHNR and FQNEAQ (reference sequence). The CDR3 covers 15 residues. With 1 base removed from V and 0 bases from J, the gap between germline ends came to 6 bases. CDR3 in amino acids: CASSLGLATNEKLFF. The CDR3 coding sequence is TGTGCCAGCAGCTTAGGACTGGCAACTAATGAAAAACTGTTTTTT.

The V and J genes are TRBV11-1 and TRBJ2-5; 12 bases match TRBD1. Trimming at V came to 3 bases and at J to 1 base, leaving 3 bases not matched to a gene. The length of the CDR3 is 16 residues. The germline CDR1 and CDR2 sequences are SGHAT and FQDESV (reference sequence). CDR3 DNA: TGTGCCAGCAGCTTCCGGGACAGGGGGCGCCAAGAGACCCAGTACTTC. Residues: CASSFRDRGRQETQYF.

CDR3 sequence reads: CASSYSVQFPGGYTF. As DNA, the CDR3 is TGTGCCAGCAGTTACTCTGTGCAATTCCCCGGTGGCTACACCTTC. This chain uses TRBV6-5 with TRBJ1-2; D remains ambiguous. Trimming shortened V by 0 bases and J by 7 bases, and 15 bases separated the two germline ends. The CDR3 has 15 residues. Germline V CDR1 and CDR2: MNHEY, SVGAGI.